Sequencing of this T cell receptor (beta chain) was carried out in a study of T cells after yellow fever vaccination. One entry per CDR3 protein results from TCRdb running MiXCR on the 5' RACE reads. The sample includes approximately 550,000 distinct CDR3 sequences, about 19% of them seen just once. The CDR3 is 14 amino acids. Germline-derived CDR1 and CDR2 are DFQATT and SNEGSKA (reference sequence). Trimming removed 0 bases from V and 12 bases from J; junction bases left unmatched: 11. The sequencing here drew on PBMCs, taken 15 days after the yellow fever booster vaccination. V gene TRBV20-1 combines with J gene TRBJ2-1; 7 bases are shared with TRBD2. This TCR was recovered from a man younger than 45 who received the YFV17D yellow fever vaccine. DNA of the CDR3: TGCAGTGCTAGAGATACGTCGGGAGGTCTTCGGCAGTTCTTC. Protein product: CSARDTSGGLRQFF.